This T cell receptor (beta chain) was recorded in a study of blood T cell repertoires in COVID-19. Trimming removed 4 bases from V and 4 bases from J, with 10 bases in between. CDR3 length: 13 residues. Germline CDR1 reads ENHRY; CDR2 reads SYGVKD. Only in-frame clones appear in the TCRdb table, and some are missing; sequencing was by immunoSEQ multiplex PCR. The data hold roughly 92,000 clones, with around 87% observed a single time. V usage is TRBV10-3 and J usage is TRBJ2-5, with D hard to call. The clonotype comes from a woman of 80 years or more with acute or convalescent COVID-19. The material sequenced was peripheral blood. CDR3 sequence reads: CAISVARSETQYF. The DNA of the CDR3 is TGTGCCATCAGTGTGGCTAGATCAGAGACCCAGTACTTC.